This T cell receptor beta chain came from a study of shared clonotypes between healthy human individuals. As for the study in general: There were three CD4 naive, three CD4 memory, two CD8 naive and one CD8 memory plates per donor.

This clone was counted a few times. The data were produced by immunoSEQ multiplex PCR, yet TCRdb's version contains in-frame clones alone and is incomplete. This sample has some 2.4 million clones, with approximately 93% found just once. Germline V lookup: CDR1 MDHEN, CDR2 SYDVKM. This CDR3 region has 11 residues. V lost 7 bases, J lost 1 base, and 4 bases lay in between. The study drew its donors from healthy HIV-negative adults without recent acute infections or vaccinations. The chain combines TRBV28 with TRBJ1-1; D is unclear. The TCR originated in a man younger than 35 in good health. Some clones in this sample may be carry-over from other donors' samples. Sequences were obtained from naive CD4+ T cells from PBMCs. Subset denoted: CD45RA+ positively selected. The CDR3 coding sequence is TGTGCCAGCAACACGAACACTGAAGCTTTCTTT. Protein product: CASNTNTEAFF.